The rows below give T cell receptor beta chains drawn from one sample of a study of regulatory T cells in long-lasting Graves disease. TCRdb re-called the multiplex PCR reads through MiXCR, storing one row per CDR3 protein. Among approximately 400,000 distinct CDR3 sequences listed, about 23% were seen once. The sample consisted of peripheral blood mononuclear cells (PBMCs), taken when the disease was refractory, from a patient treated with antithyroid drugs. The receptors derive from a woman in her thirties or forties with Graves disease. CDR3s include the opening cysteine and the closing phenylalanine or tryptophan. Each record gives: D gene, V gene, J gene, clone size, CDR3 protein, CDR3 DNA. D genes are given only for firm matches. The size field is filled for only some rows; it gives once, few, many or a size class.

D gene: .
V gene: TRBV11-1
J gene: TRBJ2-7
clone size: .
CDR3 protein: CASSAGGTGSSYEQYF
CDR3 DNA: TGTGCCAGCAGCGCAGGCGGAACAGGGAGCTCCTACGAGCAGTACTTC

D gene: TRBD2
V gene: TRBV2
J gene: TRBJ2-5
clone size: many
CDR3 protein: CASSGGLAGVSETQYF
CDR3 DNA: TGTGCCAGCAGTGGGGGGTTAGCGGGAGTCTCAGAGACCCAGTACTTC

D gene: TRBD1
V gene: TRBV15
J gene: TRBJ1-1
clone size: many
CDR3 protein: CALRDRVIPGNTEAFF
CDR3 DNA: TGTGCCCTCCGGGACAGGGTGATCCCAGGGAACACTGAAGCTTTCTTT

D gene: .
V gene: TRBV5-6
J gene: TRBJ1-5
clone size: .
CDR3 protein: CASSLWVSNNQPQHF
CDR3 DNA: TGTGCCAGCAGCTTGTGGGTATCGAACAATCAGCCCCAGCATTTT

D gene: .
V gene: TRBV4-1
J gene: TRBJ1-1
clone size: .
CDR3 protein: CASSRRPFEVTGEAFF
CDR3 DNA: TGCGCCAGCAGCCGACGCCCGTTCGAGGTCACGGGAGAAGCTTTCTTT

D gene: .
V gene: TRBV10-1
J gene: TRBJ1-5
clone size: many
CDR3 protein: CASSVAADQPQHF
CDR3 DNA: TGCGCCAGCAGTGTGGCAGCGGATCAGCCCCAGCATTTT

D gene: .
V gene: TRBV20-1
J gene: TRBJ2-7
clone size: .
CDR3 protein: CSASQGTYEQYF
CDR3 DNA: TGCAGTGCTAGTCAGGGGACCTACGAGCAGTACTTC

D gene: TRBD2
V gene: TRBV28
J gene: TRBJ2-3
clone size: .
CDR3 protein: CASSRSSGSTDTQYF
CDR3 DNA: TGTGCCAGCAGTCGATCTAGCGGGAGTACAGATACGCAGTATTTT

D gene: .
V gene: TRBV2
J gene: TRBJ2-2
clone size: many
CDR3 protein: CASKAANTGELFF
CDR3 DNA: TGTGCCAGCAAAGCGGCGAACACCGGGGAGCTGTTTTTT

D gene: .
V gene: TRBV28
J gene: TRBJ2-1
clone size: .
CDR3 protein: CASSLVEITNNEQFF
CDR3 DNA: TGTGCCAGCAGTTTAGTAGAAATCACCAACAATGAGCAGTTCTTC

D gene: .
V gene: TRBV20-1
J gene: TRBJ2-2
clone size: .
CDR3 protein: CSAPRPRGGELFF
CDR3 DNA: TGCAGTGCCCCTCGGCCTCGGGGGGGGGAGCTGTTTTTT

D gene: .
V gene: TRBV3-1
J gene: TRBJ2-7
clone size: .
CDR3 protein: CASSQGSRRRVKNEQYF
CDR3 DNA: TGTGCCAGCAGCCAAGGTTCTCGTAGGAGGGTGAAGAACGAGCAGTACTTC

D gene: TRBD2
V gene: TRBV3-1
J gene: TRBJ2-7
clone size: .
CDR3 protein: CASSQDWDYSCEQYF
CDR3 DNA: TGTGCCAGCAGCCAAGATTGGGACTACTCCTGCGAGCAGTACTTC

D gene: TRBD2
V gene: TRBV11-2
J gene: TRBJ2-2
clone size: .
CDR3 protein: CASSLGRILGGRRFAGELFF
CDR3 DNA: TGTGCCAGCAGCTTAGGGCGTATCCTCGGCGGGAGGAGGTTCGCCGGGGAGCTGTTTTTT

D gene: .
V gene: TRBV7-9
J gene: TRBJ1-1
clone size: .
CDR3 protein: CASSQGHLKNTEAFF
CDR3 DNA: TGTGCCAGCAGCCAGGGACACTTGAAGAACACTGAAGCTTTCTTT

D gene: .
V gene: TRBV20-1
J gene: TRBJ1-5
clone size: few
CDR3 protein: CSASLAGSGYSQPQHF
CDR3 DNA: TGCAGTGCTAGTTTAGCGGGGTCAGGGTATAGTCAGCCCCAGCATTTT

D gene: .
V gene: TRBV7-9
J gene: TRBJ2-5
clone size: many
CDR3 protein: CASSPYRAQETQYF
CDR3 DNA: TGTGCCAGCAGCCCGTACAGGGCACAAGAGACCCAGTACTTC

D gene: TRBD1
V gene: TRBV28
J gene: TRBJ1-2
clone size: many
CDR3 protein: CASSKTGEEGYTF
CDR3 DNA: TGTGCCAGCAGTAAGACAGGGGAGGAGGGCTACACCTTC

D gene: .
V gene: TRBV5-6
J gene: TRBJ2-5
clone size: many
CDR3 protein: CASSWWTLYQETQYF
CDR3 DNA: TGTGCCAGCAGCTGGTGGACATTGTACCAAGAGACCCAGTACTTC

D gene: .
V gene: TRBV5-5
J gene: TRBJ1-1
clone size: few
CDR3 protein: CASNLSRGGLLNTEAFF
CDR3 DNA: TGTGCCAGCAACCTCTCACGAGGGGGACTTTTGAACACTGAAGCTTTCTTT

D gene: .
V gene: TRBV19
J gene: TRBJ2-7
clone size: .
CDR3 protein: CASSMGGPAGYEQYF
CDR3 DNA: TGTGCCAGTAGTATGGGGGGGCCTGCGGGATACGAGCAGTACTTC

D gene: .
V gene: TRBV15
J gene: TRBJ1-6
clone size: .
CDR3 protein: CATSRGGAQRGSYNSPLHF
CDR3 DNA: TGTGCCACCAGCAGAGGGGGAGCCCAAAGGGGCTCCTATAATTCACCCCTCCACTTT

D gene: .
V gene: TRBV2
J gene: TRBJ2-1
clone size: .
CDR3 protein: CAGSEWKLFNEQFF
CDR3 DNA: TGTGCCGGCAGTGAATGGAAGCTTTTTAATGAGCAGTTCTTC

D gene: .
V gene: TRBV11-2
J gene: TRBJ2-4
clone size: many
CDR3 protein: CASSSRQDRSKNIQYF
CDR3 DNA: TGTGCCAGCAGCTCCCGACAGGATCGAAGCAAAAACATTCAGTACTTC

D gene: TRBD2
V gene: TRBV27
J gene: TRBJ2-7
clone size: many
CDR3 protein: CASSRVAGVYEQYF
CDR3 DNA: TGTGCCAGCAGCAGGGTAGCGGGAGTATACGAGCAGTACTTC

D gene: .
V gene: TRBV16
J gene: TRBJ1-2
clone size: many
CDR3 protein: CASSQGYTPNYGYTF
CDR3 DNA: TGTGCCAGCAGCCAAGGGTATACTCCCAACTATGGCTACACCTTC

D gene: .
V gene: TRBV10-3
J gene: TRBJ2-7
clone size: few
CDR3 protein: CAISEGASYEQYF
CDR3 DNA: TGTGCCATCAGTGAGGGGGCGAGCTACGAGCAGTACTTC

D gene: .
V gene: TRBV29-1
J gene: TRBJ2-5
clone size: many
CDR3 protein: CSVVQAPLLYQETQYF
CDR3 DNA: TGCAGCGTTGTACAGGCCCCCTTATTGTACCAAGAGACCCAGTACTTC

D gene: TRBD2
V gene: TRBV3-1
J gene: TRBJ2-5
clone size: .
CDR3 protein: CAARGLAGVSWETQYF
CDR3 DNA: TGTGCCGCCCGCGGACTAGCGGGAGTAAGTTGGGAGACCCAGTACTTC

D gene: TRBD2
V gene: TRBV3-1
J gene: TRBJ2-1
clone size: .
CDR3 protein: CASSQIAGGFIKQFF
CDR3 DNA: TGTGCCAGCAGCCAAATAGCGGGGGGTTTCATCAAGCAGTTCTTC

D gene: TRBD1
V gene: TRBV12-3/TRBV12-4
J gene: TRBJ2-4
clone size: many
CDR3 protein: CASSRQGIHIQYF
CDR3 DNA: TGTGCCAGCAGTCGACAGGGTATACACATTCAGTACTTC

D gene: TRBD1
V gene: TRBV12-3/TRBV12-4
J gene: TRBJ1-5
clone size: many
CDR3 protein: CASSLGTVSNQPQHF
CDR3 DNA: TGTGCCAGCAGTCTTGGGACAGTTAGCAATCAGCCCCAGCATTTT

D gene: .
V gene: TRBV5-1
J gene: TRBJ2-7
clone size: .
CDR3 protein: CASSSIPGHASYEQYF
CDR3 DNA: TGCGCCAGCAGCTCTATCCCGGGACACGCCTCCTACGAGCAGTACTTC

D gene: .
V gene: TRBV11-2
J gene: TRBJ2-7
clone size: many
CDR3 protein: CASSLDLEGRRIKFSYEQYF
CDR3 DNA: TGTGCCAGCAGCTTAGATCTGGAGGGACGGAGGATAAAATTCTCCTACGAGCAGTACTTC

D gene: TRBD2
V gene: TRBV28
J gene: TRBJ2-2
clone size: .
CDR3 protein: CASSSPEVAGGPRTGELFF
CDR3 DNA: TGTGCCAGCAGTTCCCCGGAGGTAGCGGGAGGGCCACGGACCGGGGAGCTGTTTTTT

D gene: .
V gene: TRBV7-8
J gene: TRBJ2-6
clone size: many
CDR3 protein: CASSPGRLRDGANVLTF
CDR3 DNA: TGTGCCAGCAGCCCAGGGAGGCTCCGGGACGGGGCCAACGTCCTGACTTTC

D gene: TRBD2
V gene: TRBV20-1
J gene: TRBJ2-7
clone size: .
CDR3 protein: CSARARRAGPAYEQYF
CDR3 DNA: TGCAGTGCTAGAGCCCGAAGAGCGGGACCGGCCTACGAGCAGTACTTC

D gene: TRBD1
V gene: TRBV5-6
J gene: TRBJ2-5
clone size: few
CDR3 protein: CASSFRGQGIQETQYF
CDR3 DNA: TGTGCCAGCAGCTTTCGGGGACAGGGGATTCAAGAGACCCAGTACTTC

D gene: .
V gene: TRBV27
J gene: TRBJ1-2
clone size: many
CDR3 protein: CASSLIRGPYNYGYTF
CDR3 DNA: TGTGCCAGCAGTTTAATACGGGGGCCATATAACTATGGCTACACCTTC

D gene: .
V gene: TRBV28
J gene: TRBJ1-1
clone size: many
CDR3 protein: CASSLFGGGTLNTEAFF
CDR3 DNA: TGTGCCAGCAGTTTATTCGGGGGGGGGACACTGAACACTGAAGCTTTCTTT

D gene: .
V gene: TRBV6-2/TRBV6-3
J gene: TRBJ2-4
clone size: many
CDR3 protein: CASSWTRFKKNIQYF
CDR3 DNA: TGTGCCAGCAGTTGGACCCGCTTCAAAAAAAACATTCAGTACTTC